Following are 21 T cell receptor beta chains from one sample sequenced in a study of long-term antiretroviral therapy in people with HIV. They ran version v3.0 of the immunoSEQ assay at survey level. The data were produced by immunoSEQ multiplex PCR, yet TCRdb's version contains in-frame clones alone and is incomplete. The sample records 19,000 or so clones, over 70% being singletons. This sample comprised unsorted PBMCs, obtained 0.3 years before starting antiretroviral therapy. These receptors all come from a man in his fifties or sixties with HIV.

The chain employs TRBV6-4 and TRBJ1-4; D is ambiguous. Germline loops: CDR1 MRHNA, CDR2 SNTAGT. This CDR3 has 15 residues. V lost 5 bases, J lost 1 base, and 11 bases lay in between. CDR3 bases: TGTGCCAGCAGTTCTCGAGCAGGAACTAATGAAAAACTGTTTTTT. This codes for CASSSRAGTNEKLFF.

V gene TRBV11-1 combines with J gene TRBJ1-4; a weak D match, TRBD1 (5 bases). The CDR3 length is 14 residues. Trimming took off 3 bases at V and 4 bases at J, with 9 bases between the two ends. Germline values: CDR1 SGHAT, CDR2 FQDESV (reference sequence). The CDR3 sequence: CASSFGGVNEKLFF. The DNA for the CDR3 is TGTGCCAGCAGCTTCGGGGGTGTTAATGAAAAACTGTTTTTT.

The genes are TRBV18 and TRBJ1-2, with D perhaps TRBD1 (5 bases). V was shortened by 3 bases and J by 5 bases, with 13 bases between the two germline ends. Germline V gene lookup returns CDR1 KGHSH and CDR2 LQKENI. The CDR3 contains 14 residues. CDR3 sequence (DNA): TGTGCCAGCTCACCTACATCAGGGATTTATGGCTACACCTTC. Translated, it gives CASSPTSGIYGYTF.

The chain is built from TRBV21-1 and TRBJ2-7; the table assigns TRBD2, which was not confirmed against the DNA. TRBV21-1 is deemed a pseudogene. There are 16 residues in the CDR3. The CDR3 sequence: CASETSGTGPSYEQYF. The CDR3 DNA reads TGTGCCAGCGAAACTAGCGGGACCGGCCCCTCCTACGAGCAGTACTTC.

This clone was observed once. This chain uses TRBV6-5 with TRBJ1-3; 7 nucleotides line up with TRBD1. V gave up 8 bases and J gave up 4 bases; unmatched junction bases: 11. Germline lookup yields CDR1 MNHEY and CDR2 SVGAGI. CDR3 length equals 15 residues. CDR3 amino acids: CASRLTQGIGNTIYF. Here the CDR3 DNA reads TGTGCCAGCCGCCTAACACAGGGGATAGGAAACACCATATATTTT.

The gene calls are TRBV9 and TRBJ1-2; 7 bases are a match to TRBD1. The CDR3 has 15 residues. With 1 base clipped from V and 4 bases from J, the junction kept 7 bases outside the gene matches. Germline CDR1 and CDR2: SGDLS and YYNGEE. The CDR3 reads CASSVTGDHLYGYTF. The CDR3 DNA reads as TGTGCCAGCAGCGTAACAGGGGACCACCTCTATGGCTACACCTTC.

This clone was counted only a few times. The chain joins TRBV19 to TRBJ1-5; D unclear. The length of the CDR3 is 12 residues. The ends were cut back, 6 bases at V and 9 bases at J, with 12 bases in the middle. Germline CDR1 and CDR2: LNHDA and SQIVND (reference sequence). The CDR3 coding sequence is TGTGCCAGTAGAACACGAAGATCGCCCCAGCATTTT. Amino acid sequence: CASRTRRSPQHF.

V usage is TRBV19 and J usage is TRBJ2-1, with TRBD2 identical over 7 bases. Trimming removed 6 bases from V and 2 bases from J; junction bases left unmatched: 4. Germline V gene lookup returns CDR1 LNHDA and CDR2 SQIVND (reference sequence). CDR3 size: 14 residues. The CDR3 coding sequence is TGTGCCAGTAGCCCTAGCGGTACCTACAATGAGCAGTTCTTC. Amino acids: CASSPSGTYNEQFF.

CDR3 DNA: TGTGCCAGCAGCTACATCGACTCAGAGGCTGAAGCTTTCTTT. This translates into CASSYIDSEAEAFF. The chain couples TRBV7-6 to TRBJ1-1; no clear D gene. The V gene's germline CDR1 is SGHVS and CDR2 FNYEAQ. CDR3 length: 14 residues. Trimming shortened V by 4 bases and J by 6 bases, and 15 bases separated the two germline ends.

The chain links TRBV28 to TRBJ1-1, with 7 bases lining up with TRBD1. CDR1 is MDHEN and CDR2 is SYDVKM in the germline V gene. CDR3 size: 15 residues. With V trimmed by 4 bases and J by 9 bases, 14 bases remained unmatched. The CDR3 nucleotides read TGTGCCAGCAGTTCAGGGGGGAAGGTTGTCGTTAAAGCTTTCTTT. Translation gives CASSSGGKVVVKAFF.

The chain carries TRBV18 and TRBJ1-2, with 7 bases lining up with TRBD1. From germline, CDR1 is KGHSH and CDR2 LQKENI. The CDR3 loop spans 14 amino acids. With 2 bases clipped from V and 4 bases from J, the junction kept 4 bases outside the gene matches. The CDR3 reads CASSPSGTAYGYTF. The CDR3, as DNA: TGTGCCAGCTCACCATCCGGGACAGCCTATGGCTACACCTTC.

The chain links TRBV4-3 to TRBJ1-2; the D gene is possibly TRBD1 (6 bases). The V and J ends lost 6 bases and 2 bases respectively, with 16 bases between them. From germline, CDR1 is LGHNA and CDR2 YSLEER. The CDR3 consists of 15 residues. The CDR3 loop is CASRGTGHQNYGYTF. The CDR3 DNA reads TGCGCCAGCAGGGGCACGGGACACCAGAACTATGGCTACACCTTC.

The chain combines TRBV4-3 with TRBJ2-4, with D hard to call. This CDR3 spans 13 amino acids. Trimming shortened V by 4 bases and J by 8 bases, and 12 bases separated the two germline ends. Germline V gene sequence: CDR1 LGHNA, CDR2 YSLEER. The chain's CDR3 is CASSPSFRDIQYF. CDR3 coding DNA: TGCGCCAGCAGCCCATCATTCCGGGACATTCAGTACTTC.

The V gene is TRBV11-2, the J gene TRBJ1-1; D possibly corresponds to TRBD1 (5 bases). From germline, CDR1 is SGHAT and CDR2 FQNNGV. The CDR3 is 14 residues long. V lost 1 base and J 7 bases, leaving 13 bases between the germline ends. The DNA of the CDR3 is TGTGCCAGCAGCTTAGTTGGGGGGAGGATTGAAGCTTTCTTT. This sequence encodes CASSLVGGRIEAFF.

The sample holds one count of this clone. The rearrangement uses TRBV30 and TRBJ2-5, with D unresolved. CDR1 and CDR2 (germline): GTSNPN, SVGIG (reference sequence). The CDR3 is 16 amino acids. V was cut by 1 base and J by 4 bases, with 19 bases left in between. This CDR3 is CAWSATRFQFIETQYF. The CDR3 DNA is TGTGCCTGGAGTGCTACCAGGTTCCAGTTTATAGAGACCCAGTACTTC.

The chain uses TRBV18 and TRBJ2-1; D not certain. This CDR3 contains 13 residues. Germline V lookup: CDR1 KGHSH, CDR2 LQKENI. Trimming took off 3 bases at V and 5 bases at J, with 8 bases between the two ends. The chain's CDR3 is CASSPSWDNEQFF. CDR3 DNA sequence: TGTGCCAGCTCACCGTCCTGGGACAATGAGCAGTTCTTC.

V usage is TRBV30 and J usage is TRBJ1-3, with D perhaps TRBD1 (6 bases). The V gene lost 1 base and the J gene lost 6 bases, with 7 bases spanning the gap. Germline V lookup: CDR1 GTSNPN, CDR2 SVGIG (reference sequence). CDR3 size: 12 residues. CDR3 sequence: CAWSAGVNTIYF. The CDR3 DNA sequence: TGTGCCTGGAGTGCAGGGGTAAACACCATATATTTT.

The J gene is TRBJ2-7, the V gene TRBV4-1; the D gene is possibly TRBD2 (6 bases). This CDR3 spans 15 amino acids. Germline V lookup: CDR1 MGHRA, CDR2 YSYEKL. V was cut by 1 base and J by 0 bases, with 10 bases left in between. The CDR3 sequence is CASSQVSGPSYEQYF. The CDR3, as DNA: TGCGCCAGCAGCCAAGTAAGCGGGCCCTCCTACGAGCAGTACTTC.

DNA of the CDR3: TGTGCCAGCAGTTTAATAGGGAAGGAGCAGTTCTTC. Protein sequence: CASSLIGKEQFF. The genes are TRBV28 and TRBJ2-1; D not resolved. The V end lost 2 bases, the J end lost 10 bases, and 9 bases lay between the germline ends. Germline CDR1 is MDHEN and CDR2 is SYDVKM. The CDR3 length is 12 residues.

V usage is TRBV13 and J usage is TRBJ2-7, with D possibly being TRBD2 (5 bases). The germline V gene has CDR1 PRHDT and CDR2 FYEKMQ (reference sequence). V shed 5 bases and J shed 5 bases, with 19 bases lying between them. CDR3 size: 15 residues. CDR3 protein: CASSPSPTGSNEQYF. The DNA of the CDR3 is TGTGCCAGCAGCCCTAGCCCCACGGGTAGCAACGAGCAGTACTTC.

The chain joins TRBV25-1 to TRBJ2-1, with D perhaps TRBD2 (6 bases). Trimming took 3 bases from V and 5 from J, leaving 11 bases between them. The CDR3 is made up of 14 amino acids. Germline V lookup: CDR1 MGHDK, CDR2 SYGVNS. As DNA, the CDR3 is TGTGCCAGCAGTGAGACGGGGGAGGACAATGAGCAGTTCTTC. It is translated as CASSETGEDNEQFF. The full variable domain, in which reference TRBV25-1 and TRBJ2-1 provide the parts outside the CDR3, is EADIYQTPRYLVIGTGKKITLECSQTMGHDKMYWYQQDPGMELHLIHYSYGVNSTEKGDLSSESTVSRIRTEHFPLTLESARPSHTSQYLCASSETGEDNEQFFGPGTRLTVL.